The present T cell receptor beta chain was sequenced within a study of OX40 agonist ivuxolimab in advanced cancers. Looking at the study overall: Three patients, one with hepatocellular carcinoma and two with cutaneous melanoma, responded partially. Study-wide results and limits: Near-lowest levels of clonal expansion characterized partial responders at 0.1-3.0 mg/kg.

The method was immunoSEQ multiplex PCR; TCRdb's version includes in-frame clones alone and lacks a portion of them. The sample contains approximately 78,000 clones, approximately 90% of which appear only once. A single count supports this clone. The antigen remains undetermined. This CDR3 has 16 residues. Germline CDR1 reads LGHNA; CDR2 reads YNFKEQ. Trimming removed 0 bases at V and 3 bases at J, with 12 bases between. This chain links TRBV4-2 with TRBJ2-1, with no clear D. The sequence came from an adult with an advanced solid tumor such as melanoma, head and neck, liver or kidney cancer. Sequences were derived from CD4+ or CD8+ T cells sorted from blood, sampled in a trial of the OX40 agonist ivuxolimab. The CDR3 region has the DNA TGTGCCAGCAGCCAAGAAACAGCGAGTAACTACAATGAGCAGTTCTTC. This sequence encodes CASSQETASNYNEQFF.